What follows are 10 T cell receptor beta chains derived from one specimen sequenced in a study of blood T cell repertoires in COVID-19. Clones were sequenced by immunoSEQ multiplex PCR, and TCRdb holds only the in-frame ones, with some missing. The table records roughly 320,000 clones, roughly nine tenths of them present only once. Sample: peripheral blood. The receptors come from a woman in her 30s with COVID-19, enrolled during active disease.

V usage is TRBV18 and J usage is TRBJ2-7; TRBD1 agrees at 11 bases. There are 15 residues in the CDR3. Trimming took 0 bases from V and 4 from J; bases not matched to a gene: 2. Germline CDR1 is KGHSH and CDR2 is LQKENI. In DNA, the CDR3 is TGTGCCAGCTCACCACCGGACAGGGGGCTGTACGAGCAGTACTTC. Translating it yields CASSPPDRGLYEQYF.

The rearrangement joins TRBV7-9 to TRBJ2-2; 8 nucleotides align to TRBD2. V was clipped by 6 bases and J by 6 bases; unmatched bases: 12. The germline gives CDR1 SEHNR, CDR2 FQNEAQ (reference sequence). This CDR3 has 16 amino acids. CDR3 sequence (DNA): TGTGCCAGCAGAGGATGGGCTAGCGGGCGTTCCGGGGAGCTGTTTTTT. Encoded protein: CASRGWASGRSGELFF.

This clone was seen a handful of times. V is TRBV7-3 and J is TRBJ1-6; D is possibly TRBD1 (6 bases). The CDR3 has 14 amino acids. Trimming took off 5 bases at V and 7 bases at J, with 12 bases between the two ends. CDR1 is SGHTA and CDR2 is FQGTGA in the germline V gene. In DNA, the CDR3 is TGTGCCAGCAGCCCAGGGGACCGGAATTCACCCCTCCACTTT. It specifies CASSPGDRNSPLHF.

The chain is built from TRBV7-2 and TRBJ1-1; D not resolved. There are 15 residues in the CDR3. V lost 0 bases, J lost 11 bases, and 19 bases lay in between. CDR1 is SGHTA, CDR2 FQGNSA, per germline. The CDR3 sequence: CASSLAIRGDHRAFF. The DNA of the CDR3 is TGTGCCAGCAGCTTAGCGATTCGGGGTGATCATCGGGCTTTCTTT.

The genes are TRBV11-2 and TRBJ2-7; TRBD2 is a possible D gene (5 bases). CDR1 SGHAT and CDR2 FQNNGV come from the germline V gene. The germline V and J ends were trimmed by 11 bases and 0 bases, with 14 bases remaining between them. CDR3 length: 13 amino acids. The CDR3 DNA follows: TGTGCCTCAAGGCGGGCTGCCTCCTACGAGCAGTACTTC. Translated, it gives CASRRAASYEQYF. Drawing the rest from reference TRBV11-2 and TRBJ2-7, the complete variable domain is EAGVAQSPRYKIIEKRQSVAFWCNPISGHATLYWYQQILGQGPKLLIQFQNNGVVDDSQLPKDRFSAERLKGVDSTLKIQPAKLEDSAVYLCASRRAASYEQYFGPGTRLTVT.

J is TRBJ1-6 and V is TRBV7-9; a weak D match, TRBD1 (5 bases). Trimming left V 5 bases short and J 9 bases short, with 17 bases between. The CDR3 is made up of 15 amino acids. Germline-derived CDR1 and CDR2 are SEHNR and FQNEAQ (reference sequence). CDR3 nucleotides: TGTGCCAGCAGCGGGGCAAGGGGCCAGACTTCACCCCTCCACTTT. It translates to CASSGARGQTSPLHF. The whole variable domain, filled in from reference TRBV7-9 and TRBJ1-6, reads DTGVSQNPRHKITKRGQNVTFRCDPISEHNRLYWYRQTLGQGPEFLTYFQNEAQLEKSRLLSDRFSAERPKGSFSTLEIQRTEQGDSAMYLCASSGARGQTSPLHFGNGTRLTVT.

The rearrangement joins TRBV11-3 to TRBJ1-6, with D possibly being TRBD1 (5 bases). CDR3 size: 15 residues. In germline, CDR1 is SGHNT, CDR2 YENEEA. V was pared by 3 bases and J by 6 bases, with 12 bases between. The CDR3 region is CASSFSRGFNSPLHF. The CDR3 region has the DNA TGTGCCAGCAGCTTCAGTCGGGGGTTTAATTCACCCCTCCACTTT.

DNA for the CDR3: TGTGCCAGCAGCCTCCGACAGGGAACGAATTCACCCCTCCACTTT. It is translated as CASSLRQGTNSPLHF. This chain uses TRBV5-6 with TRBJ1-6; 7 positions match TRBD1. V lost 4 bases and J lost 7; bases outside the gene matches: 8. The CDR3 spans 15 residues. Per the germline V gene, CDR1 is SGHDT and CDR2 is YYEEEE. The full variable domain, completed using reference TRBV5-6 and TRBJ1-6, is DAGVTQSPTHLIKTRGQQVTLRCSPKSGHDTVSWYQQALGQGPQFIFQYYEEEERQRGNFPDRFSGHQFPNYSSELNVNALLLGDSALYLCASSLRQGTNSPLHFGNGTRLTVT.

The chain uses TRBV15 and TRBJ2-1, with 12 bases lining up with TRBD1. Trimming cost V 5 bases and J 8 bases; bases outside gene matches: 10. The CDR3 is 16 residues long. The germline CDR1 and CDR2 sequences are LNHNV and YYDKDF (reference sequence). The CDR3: CATSEGPGQGADEQFF. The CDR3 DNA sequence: TGTGCCACCAGCGAGGGGCCGGGACAGGGGGCGGATGAGCAGTTCTTC.

The DNA for the CDR3 is TGTGCCACCAGTGACGGCGGGGTGAATACCTACAATGAGCAGTTCTTC. Its translation: CATSDGGVNTYNEQFF. V gene TRBV24-1 combines with J gene TRBJ2-1; D is possibly TRBD2 (6 bases). Germline V gene sequence: CDR1 KGHDR, CDR2 SFDVKD. Trimming stripped 4 bases from V and 2 bases from J, with 14 bases between. This CDR3 has 16 amino acids.